This T cell receptor (beta chain) was profiled in a study of shared clonotypes between healthy human individuals. General study findings and limits: Having only a few donors restricted how much genetic and exposure-history diversity was captured.

With 2 bases clipped from V and 4 bases from J, the junction kept 3 bases outside the gene matches. CDR1 SGHTA and CDR2 FQGNSA come from the germline V gene. This CDR3 comprises 15 residues. Replicate PCRs from sorted subsets contained approximately 200 ng DNA, which is around 30,000 T cell genomes. Sequencing used immunoSEQ multiplex PCR; TCRdb keeps in-frame clones, though not all of them. This table has over a million clones, about four fifths appearing once. As to this clone: Its antigen remains unidentified.

This TCR derives from a man aged 18 to 29 in good health. Some clones in this sample may be carry-over from other donors' samples. The chain uses TRBV7-2 and TRBJ2-2, with 8 positions matching TRBD1. Sequencing input: memory CD4+ T cells from PBMCs. Specified subset: CD45RA-negative fraction. The CDR3: CASSLQGAITGELFF. In nucleotides, the CDR3 is TGTGCCAGCAGCTTACAGGGGGCGATCACCGGGGAGCTGTTTTTT.